Shown below are 25 T cell receptor beta chains from a single sample sequenced in a study of human T cells and chemical hapten exposure. TCRdb fed the RACE reads into MiXCR, producing one record per CDR3 protein. This sample has about 69,000 distinct CDR3 sequences; approximately 10% occur once, and the top ten carry around 7.3%. Time point of the sample: patch test 2, 6 weeks after DPC sensitization. Described treatment: therapeutic diphenylcyclopropenone sensitization with weekly scalp DPC. Sequences were derived from whole blood, sampled in connection with sensitization to the hapten diphenylcyclopropenone (DPC). These TCRs come from a woman aged 50 to 60 with alopecia areata. Some clones in this sample may be carry-over from other donors' samples.

At least ten counts were recorded for this clonotype. This sequence joins TRBV29-1 and TRBJ2-3; D assignment may be TRBD1 or TRBD2 (6 bases each). The CDR3 sequence is 15 residues long. V shed 4 bases and J shed 5 bases, with 19 bases lying between them. Germline V lookup: CDR1 SQVTM, CDR2 ANQGSEA. CDR3 sequence (DNA): TGCAGCGTTGCAGACAGGAGGGGGTTTGGAGATACGCAGTATTTT. It specifies CSVADRRGFGDTQYF.

In this sample, this clonotype turned up a few times. The chain couples TRBV29-1 to TRBJ1-4; a weak D match, TRBD1 (6 bases). V lost 8 bases, J lost 7 bases, and 14 bases lay in between. CDR1 and CDR2 from the germline V gene are SQVTM and ANQGSEA. The CDR3 runs 12 residues. The CDR3 sequence is CSTGQSSEKLFF. The CDR3 region has the DNA TGCAGCACAGGACAGTCGTCTGAAAAACTGTTTTTT. Full variable domain (outside the CDR3, taken from reference TRBV29-1 and TRBJ1-4): SAVISQKPSRDICQRGTSLTIQCQVDSQVTMMFWYRQQPGQSLTLIATANQGSEATYESGFVIDKFPISRPNLTFSTLTVSNMSPEDSSIYLCSTGQSSEKLFFGSGTQLSVL.

The chain is built from TRBV5-1 and TRBJ2-3, with D unresolved. V was pared by 0 bases and J by 2 bases, with 10 bases between. CDR1 and CDR2 from the germline V gene are SGHRS and YFSETQ. The CDR3 extends over 15 amino acids. In nucleotides, the CDR3 is TGCGCCAGCAGCTTGGCCCGCTCATACACAGATACGCAGTATTTT. Its translation is CASSLARSYTDTQYF.

The V and J genes are TRBV9 and TRBJ1-1; D uncertain. This CDR3 is built from 12 residues. Germline CDR1 and CDR2: SGDLS and YYNGEE. V was cut by 3 bases and J by 4 bases, with 7 bases left in between. The CDR3 sequence is CASSERSTEAFF. The CDR3 DNA reads TGTGCCAGCAGCGAGAGGAGCACTGAAGCTTTCTTT.

This clonotype has ten or more counts. Here the CDR3 DNA reads TGTGCCAGCAGTGAAACCCTCGTCAATATGGCCAAAAACATTCAGTACTTC. Its translation is CASSETLVNMAKNIQYF. The V gene is TRBV6-1, the J gene TRBJ2-4; D is ambiguous. The CDR3 has 17 amino acids. CDR1 is MNHNS, CDR2 SASEGT, per germline. The V end lost 2 bases, the J end lost 1 base, and 15 bases lay between the germline ends.

The gene calls are TRBV29-1 and TRBJ2-5; 9 nucleotides line up with TRBD1. This CDR3 has 14 amino acids. V shed 3 bases, J shed 4 bases, and the junction held 6 bases outside the gene matches. Germline V gene data show CDR1 as SQVTM and CDR2 as ANQGSEA. The CDR3 reads CSVDITGGGETQYF. The CDR3 DNA reads TGCAGCGTTGACATTACAGGGGGCGGAGAGACCCAGTACTTC.

This chain connects TRBV15 to TRBJ1-1; D perhaps matches TRBD1 (5 bases). V was pared by 0 bases and J by 0 bases, with 8 bases between. Germline CDR1 and CDR2: LNHNV and YYDKDF (reference sequence). The CDR3 spans 15 residues. The CDR3 reads CATSREGVMNTEAFF. For the CDR3, the DNA is TGTGCCACCAGCAGAGAAGGGGTCATGAACACTGAAGCTTTCTTT.

At least ten counts were recorded for this clonotype. CDR3: CASSLAGEQYF. CDR3 sequence (DNA): TGCGCCAGCAGCTTGGCCGGCGAGCAGTACTTC. This chain joins TRBV5-1 and TRBJ2-7; D unclear. V was trimmed by 0 bases and J by 6 bases, leaving 4 bases between them. The CDR3 is made up of 11 amino acids. The germline V gene encodes CDR1 SGHRS and CDR2 YFSETQ.

The chain joins TRBV2 to TRBJ2-7, with TRBD2 matching 11 bases. Losses at the gene ends were 11 bases for V and 0 bases for J; bases not matched to a gene: 18. Germline V gene sequence: CDR1 SNHLY, CDR2 FYNNEI. CDR3 length: 18 residues. CDR3 sequence (DNA): TGTGCCTGCCTACCGAAACTAGCGGGGGTCTCCAGCTCCTACGAGCAGTACTTC. Its translation is CACLPKLAGVSSSYEQYF.

This clonotype was recorded many times. V is TRBV11-2 and J is TRBJ1-6, with no clear D. The germline V gene encodes CDR1 SGHAT and CDR2 FQNNGV. V was clipped by 2 bases and J by 7 bases, with 3 bases between them. The CDR3 contains 12 residues. The CDR3 region has the DNA TGTGCCAGCAGCTTAAGGAATTCACCCCTCCACTTT. Translation gives CASSLRNSPLHF.

This clonotype was detected many times. The V gene is TRBV11-2, the J gene TRBJ2-1, with TRBD2 identical over 8 bases. The V gene end was trimmed by 0 bases and the J gene end by 8 bases; junction bases not matched to a gene: 0. Germline CDR1 SGHAT, CDR2 FQNNGV. CDR3 length: 13 amino acids. The CDR3 spells CASSLELADEQFF. In DNA form, the CDR3 reads TGTGCCAGCAGCTTAGAACTAGCGGATGAGCAGTTCTTC.

This clonotype was seen at least ten times. The V call is TRBV2, the J call TRBJ1-5; 8 nucleotides line up with TRBD1. This CDR3 is 16 amino acids long. CDR1 SNHLY and CDR2 FYNNEI come from the germline V gene. J lost 4 bases, V lost 2 bases, and 7 bases had no gene match. The CDR3 bases are TGTGCCAGCAGTGAAAGGGCAGGGGGCGGGAATCAGCCCCAGCATTTT. Protein: CASSERAGGGNQPQHF. The full variable domain, completed using reference TRBV2 and TRBJ1-5, is EPEVTQTPSHQVTQMGQEVILRCVPISNHLYFYWYRQILGQKVEFLVSFYNNEISEKSEIFDDQFSVERPDGSNFTLKIRSTKLEDSAMYFCASSERAGGGNQPQHFGDGTRLSIL.

This clonotype was counted many times. The gene calls are TRBV10-1 and TRBJ2-1, with a tentative D call TRBD2 (5 bases). Germline CDR1 and CDR2: WNHNN and SYGVQD (reference sequence). The CDR3 totals 17 residues. With 5 bases removed from V and 0 bases from J, the gap between germline ends came to 17 bases. The chain's CDR3 is CASSPGMGGGSYNEQFF. CDR3 bases: TGCGCCAGCAGTCCCGGGATGGGCGGCGGCTCCTACAATGAGCAGTTCTTC.

The CDR3 spells CASRDPGRPKETQYF. The CDR3 DNA sequence: TGTGCCAGCAGAGATCCCGGGAGGCCTAAAGAGACCCAGTACTTC. The chain combines TRBV6-6 with TRBJ2-5; TRBD2 aligns across 7 bases. In germline, CDR1 is MNHNY, CDR2 SVGAGI (reference sequence). The CDR3 consists of 15 residues. Trimming at V came to 6 bases and at J to 3 bases, leaving 10 bases not matched to a gene.

This clonotype is a singleton in its sample. This clone may be a read error of a much larger clone one base away. Because it lacks the conserved phenylalanine or tryptophan at the end, this CDR3 is likely a read error. The chain carries TRBV12-3 or TRBV12-4 and TRBJ2-7; 9 bases map to TRBD1. CDR3 size: 15 residues. V shed 5 bases and J 0 bases; nucleotides not matched to a gene: 5. The CDR3: CASSLQGAISYEQYL. The CDR3 nucleotides read TGTGCCAGCAGTCTACAGGGGGCTATCTCCTACGAGCAGTACCTC.

This clonotype has a handful of counts. The chain is built from TRBV20-1 and TRBJ2-7; the D is unclear. Trimming removed 6 bases at V and 0 bases at J, with 9 bases between. The CDR3 totals 12 residues. Germline V gene lookup returns CDR1 DFQATT and CDR2 SNEGSKA (reference sequence). CDR3 nucleotide sequence: TGCAGTGCGGAATACCCCTCCTACGAGCAGTACTTC. Its translation: CSAEYPSYEQYF.

This clonotype has a count of ten or more. The rearrangement links TRBV10-3 to TRBJ1-2; 8 positions agree with TRBD1. Germline CDR1 and CDR2: ENHRY and SYGVKD. V shed 2 bases, J shed 2 bases, and the junction held 4 bases outside the gene matches. The CDR3 loop spans 15 amino acids. In DNA form, the CDR3 reads TGTGCCATCAGTGAGCCCCGACAGGGGAACTATGGCTACACCTTC. The encoded protein is CAISEPRQGNYGYTF.

This clonotype occurred a few times. The rearrangement joins TRBV20-1 to TRBJ2-5, with TRBD1 matching 9 bases. This CDR3 is built from 13 residues. The ends lost 3 bases at V and 5 bases at J; junction bases unmatched: 4. CDR1 and CDR2 from the germline V gene are DFQATT and SNEGSKA (reference sequence). The CDR3 is CSASGQGQETQYF. DNA of the CDR3: TGCAGTGCTAGTGGACAGGGGCAGGAGACCCAGTACTTC.

In this sample, this clonotype turned up many times. The chain joins TRBV12-3 or TRBV12-4 to TRBJ2-1, with 10 bases identical to TRBD2. V gave up 5 bases and J gave up 3 bases; unmatched junction bases: 4. The CDR3 is 15 amino acids. The CDR3 here is CASSVGLAVYNEQFF. Written as DNA, the CDR3 is TGTGCCAGCAGTGTCGGACTAGCGGTCTACAATGAGCAGTTCTTC.

This clonotype was seen at least ten times. The chain joins TRBV5-1 to TRBJ2-6; D might be TRBD2 (5 bases). Germline-derived CDR1 and CDR2 are SGHRS and YFSETQ. Trimming removed 3 bases from V and 0 bases from J, with 10 bases in between. The length of the CDR3 is 16 residues. CDR3 in DNA: TGCGCCAGCAGCTGGAGGTCTGGCTCTGGGGCCAACGTCCTGACTTTC. This codes for CASSWRSGSGANVLTF.

Ten or more counts support this clonotype. This chain uses TRBV12-3 or TRBV12-4 with TRBJ1-1, with TRBD1 as a possible D gene (5 bases). The CDR3 extends over 15 amino acids. V shed 3 bases and J shed 6 bases, with 17 bases lying between them. CDR3 DNA: TGTGCCAGCAGTTTTAGGGGCGGGGTTGGCGCTGAAGCTTTCTTT. This gives the protein CASSFRGGVGAEAFF.

This clonotype was picked up many times. The chain carries TRBV6-5 and TRBJ2-1; TRBD2 aligns across 8 bases. V lost 8 bases and J lost 0; bases outside the gene matches: 9. Germline lookup yields CDR1 MNHEY and CDR2 SVGAGI. This CDR3 comprises 16 residues. The CDR3 protein is CASRAGSGSSYNEQFF. CDR3 in DNA: TGTGCCAGCCGAGCGGGCAGCGGGAGCTCCTACAATGAGCAGTTCTTC.

This rearrangement joins TRBV20-1 to TRBJ2-5, with D uncertain. The V gene lost 6 bases and the J gene lost 4 bases, with 21 bases spanning the gap. The CDR3 covers 15 residues. Germline CDR1 reads DFQATT; CDR2 reads SNEGSKA (reference sequence). CDR3 in amino acids: CSAALGPTSLETQYF. The CDR3 DNA reads as TGCAGTGCAGCCCTCGGACCTACGTCGCTAGAGACCCAGTACTTC.

V is TRBV20-1 and J is TRBJ2-1; D is possibly TRBD2 (5 bases). The V end lost 3 bases, the J end lost 4 bases, and 13 bases lay between the germline ends. The CDR3 totals 14 residues. From germline, CDR1 is DFQATT and CDR2 SNEGSKA (reference sequence). The CDR3 sequence is CSARDSSKYNEQFF. The CDR3 region has the DNA TGCAGTGCTAGGGACTCATCTAAGTACAATGAGCAGTTCTTC.

J is TRBJ1-1 and V is TRBV11-1; D unclear. Germline CDR1 and CDR2: SGHAT and FQDESV (reference sequence). This CDR3 has 14 amino acids. Trimming took off 5 bases at V and 5 bases at J, with 15 bases between the two ends. CDR3 coding DNA: TGTGCCAGCAGCGCGGGCCTCCTGGGGACTGAAGCTTTCTTT. Encoded protein: CASSAGLLGTEAFF.